One and the same sample provided the 10 T cell receptor beta chains below, sequenced in a study of molecular identifiers for immune sequencing clone quantification. TCRdb re-called the PCR reads through MiXCR, storing one row per CDR3 protein. The sample includes about 630,000 distinct CDR3 sequences, roughly 23% of them seen just once. Material for sequencing was naive CD8+ T cells from blood, with Jurkat cell RNA spiked in. Described subset: FACS-sorted CD8+CD4-CCR7+CD45RA+ naive T cells. The receptor set was obtained from a human donor in good health. Some libraries in this study had Jurkat cell RNA spiked in.

The chain joins TRBV7-6 to TRBJ2-7; 7 nucleotides agree with TRBD1. Trimming took 5 bases from V and 6 from J; bases not matched to a gene: 10. Germline V gene sequence: CDR1 SGHVS, CDR2 FNYEAQ. CDR3 length: 14 amino acids. CDR3 region: CASSEGTVAGEQYF. The CDR3 DNA follows: TGTGCCAGCAGCGAGGGGACAGTTGCGGGCGAGCAGTACTTC.

The V call is TRBV11-2, the J call TRBJ2-3, with D possibly matching TRBD2 (5 bases). The V gene's germline CDR1 is SGHAT and CDR2 FQNNGV. The CDR3 loop spans 15 amino acids. Trimming removed 5 bases from V and 5 bases from J, with 17 bases in between. The CDR3 here is CASSMSGRTLDTQYF. The DNA for the CDR3 is TGTGCCAGCAGCATGTCGGGAAGGACCCTAGATACGCAGTATTTT.

The chain combines TRBV14 with TRBJ2-1; D gene ambiguous. V was pared by 4 bases and J by 9 bases, with 13 bases between. The CDR3 contains 13 residues. The V gene's germline CDR1 is SGHDN and CDR2 FVKESK. Written as DNA, the CDR3 is TGTGCCAGCAGCCGGTCGATGGGCGGTGAGCAGTTCTTC. Translated: CASSRSMGGEQFF.

This clonotype was counted only a few times. The V and J genes are TRBV3-1 and TRBJ2-7; TRBD2 agrees at 10 bases. CDR3 length: 16 residues. Germline CDR1 is LGHDT and CDR2 is YNNKEL (reference sequence). J was trimmed by 6 bases and V by 1 base; bases with no gene match: 9. For the CDR3, the DNA is TGTGCCAGCAGCCAAGTGGGTAGCGGGAGGATCGGCGAGCAGTACTTC. Translation gives CASSQVGSGRIGEQYF.

The table lists this clonotype with many counts. The chain carries TRBV14 and TRBJ1-1; TRBD1 is a possible D gene (5 bases). Per the germline V gene, CDR1 is SGHDN and CDR2 is FVKESK. V was clipped by 4 bases and J by 4 bases, with 10 bases between them. There are 13 residues in the CDR3. The CDR3 loop reads CASSRRGVTEAFF. The CDR3 nucleotides are TGTGCCAGCAGCCGGCGGGGGGTCACTGAAGCTTTCTTT.

This clonotype came up many times. The chain is built from TRBV27 and TRBJ2-4, with D possibly called TRBD1 or TRBD2 (5 bases each). With 2 bases removed from V and 4 bases from J, the gap between germline ends came to 9 bases. The CDR3 length is 14 residues. Germline V CDR1 and CDR2: MNHEY, SMNVEV (reference sequence). The CDR3: CASSLAGTKNIQYF. Written as DNA, the CDR3 is TGTGCCAGCAGTTTAGCCGGGACGAAAAACATTCAGTACTTC.

Remarks on this clonotype: A read error may explain this, as a much larger clone is one base away. The V gene is TRBV7-9, the J gene TRBJ2-3, with 9 bases identical to TRBD2. CDR3 length: 16 amino acids. Germline CDR1 and CDR2: SEHNR and FQNEAQ (reference sequence). J lost 4 bases, V lost 5 bases, and 10 bases had no gene match. In DNA, the CDR3 is TGTGCCAGCAGCCTGGGACTAGCAGAAAGCTCAGATACGCAGTATTTT. As protein: CASSLGLAESSDTQYF.

The V and J genes are TRBV11-2 and TRBJ2-1; TRBD2 agrees at 10 bases. The length of the CDR3 is 15 residues. With V trimmed by 1 base and J by 7 bases, 4 bases remained unmatched. CDR1 and CDR2 (germline): SGHAT, FQNNGV. The CDR3 region is CASSLGSSGGNEQFF. The CDR3 DNA reads as TGTGCCAGCAGCTTAGGCTCTAGCGGGGGTAATGAGCAGTTCTTC.

A note on this clonotype: This could be a read error, since a much larger clone is one nucleotide away. The chain joins TRBV7-8 to TRBJ2-7, with 10 bases identical to TRBD1. The CDR3 loop spans 14 amino acids. CDR1 and CDR2 (germline): SGHVS, FQNEAQ. CDR3: CTSSPRQGAYEQYF. The DNA for the CDR3 is TGTACCAGCAGCCCGCGACAGGGGGCTTACGAGCAGTACTTC.

This clonotype was seen only a few times. V is TRBV5-3 and J is TRBJ2-1, with a weak D call TRBD2 (6 bases). TRBV5-3 is labeled an ORF, and its function is uncertain. The CDR3 totals 14 residues. Trimming stripped 8 bases from V and 0 bases from J, with 12 bases between. This CDR3 reads CASSAGRSYNEQFF. CDR3 DNA: TGTGCCAGCAGCGCGGGGCGCTCCTACAATGAGCAGTTCTTC.